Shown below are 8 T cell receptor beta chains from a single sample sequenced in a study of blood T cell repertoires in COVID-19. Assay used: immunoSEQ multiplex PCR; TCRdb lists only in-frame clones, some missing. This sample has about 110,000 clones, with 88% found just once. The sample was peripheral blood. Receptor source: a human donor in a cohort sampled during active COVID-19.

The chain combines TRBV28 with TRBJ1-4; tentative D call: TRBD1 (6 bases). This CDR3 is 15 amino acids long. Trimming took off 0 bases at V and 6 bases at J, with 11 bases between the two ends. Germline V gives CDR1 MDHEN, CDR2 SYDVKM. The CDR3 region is CASSLWGGGDEKLFF. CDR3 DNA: TGTGCCAGCAGTTTATGGGGAGGGGGGGATGAAAAACTGTTTTTT.

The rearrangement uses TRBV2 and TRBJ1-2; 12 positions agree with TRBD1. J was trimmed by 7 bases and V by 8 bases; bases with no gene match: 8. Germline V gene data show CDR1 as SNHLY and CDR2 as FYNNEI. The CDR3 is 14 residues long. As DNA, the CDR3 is TGTGCCAGCGGACCGGGACAGGGGGCGGCTGGCTACACCTTC. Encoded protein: CASGPGQGAAGYTF. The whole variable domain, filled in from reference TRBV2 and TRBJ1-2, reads EPEVTQTPSHQVTQMGQEVILRCVPISNHLYFYWYRQILGQKVEFLVSFYNNEISEKSEIFDDQFSVERPDGSNFTLKIRSTKLEDSAMYFCASGPGQGAAGYTFGSGTRLTVV.

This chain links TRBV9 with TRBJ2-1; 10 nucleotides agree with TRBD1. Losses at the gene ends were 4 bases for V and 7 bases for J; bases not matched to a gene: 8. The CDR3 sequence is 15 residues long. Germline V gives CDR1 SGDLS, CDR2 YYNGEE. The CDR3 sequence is CASSPDRGLWNEQFF. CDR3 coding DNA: TGTGCCAGCAGCCCAGACAGGGGGCTGTGGAATGAGCAGTTCTTC.

The CDR3 DNA is TGTGCCAGTAGTATGGGGGGAAGCACTGAAGCTTTCTTT. As protein: CASSMGGSTEAFF. The V and J genes are TRBV19 and TRBJ1-1; D is perhaps TRBD1 (5 bases). Germline CDR1 is LNHDA and CDR2 is SQIVND (reference sequence). The CDR3 runs to 13 residues. V lost 3 bases, J lost 4 bases, and 9 bases lay in between.

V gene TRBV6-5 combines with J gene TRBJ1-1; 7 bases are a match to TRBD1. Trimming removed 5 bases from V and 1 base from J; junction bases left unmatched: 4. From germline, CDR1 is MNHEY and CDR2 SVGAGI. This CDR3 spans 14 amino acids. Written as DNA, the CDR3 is TGTGCCAGCAGTACGGACAGGAGGAACACTGAAGCTTTCTTT. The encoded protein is CASSTDRRNTEAFF.

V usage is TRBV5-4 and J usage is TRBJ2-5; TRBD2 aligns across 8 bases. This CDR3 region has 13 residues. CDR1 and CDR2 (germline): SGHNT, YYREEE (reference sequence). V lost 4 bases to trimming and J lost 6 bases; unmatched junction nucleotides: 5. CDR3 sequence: CASSREGKKTQYF. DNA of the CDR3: TGTGCCAGCAGCCGGGAGGGTAAAAAGACCCAGTACTTC.

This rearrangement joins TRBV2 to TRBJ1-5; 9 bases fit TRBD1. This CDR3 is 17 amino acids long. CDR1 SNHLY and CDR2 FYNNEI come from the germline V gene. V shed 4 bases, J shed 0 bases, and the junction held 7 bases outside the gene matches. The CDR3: CASSGQQGANSNQPQHF. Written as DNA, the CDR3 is TGTGCCAGCAGTGGTCAACAGGGGGCAAATAGCAATCAGCCCCAGCATTTT.

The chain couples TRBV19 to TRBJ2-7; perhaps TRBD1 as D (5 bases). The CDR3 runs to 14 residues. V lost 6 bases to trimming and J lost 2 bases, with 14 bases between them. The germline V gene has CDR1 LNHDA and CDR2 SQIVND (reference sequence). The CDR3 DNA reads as TGTGCCAGTAGCACCCAGGGAAATCCCTACGAGCAGTACTTC. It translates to CASSTQGNPYEQYF.